This T cell receptor (beta chain) was identified during a study of blood T cell repertoires in COVID-19. Study-wide background: Sources were T cells, B-cell-depleted T cells, or PBMCs; the material itself was cDNA or gDNA.

Trimming took off 4 bases at V and 5 bases at J, with 12 bases between the two ends. The CDR3 is made up of 13 amino acids. CDR1 and CDR2 from the germline V gene are MNHEY and SVGAGI. Individuals in the exposed group had encountered a COVID-19 case within 2 weeks preceding study entry. The repertoire was sequenced with immunoSEQ multiplex PCR; TCRdb's copy has only in-frame clones and lacks some. The sample records fewer than 350,000 clones, 80% to 95% being singletons. This clone showed up just a few times. Sequences were obtained from PBMCs or T cells enriched from blood (not recorded which). The J gene is TRBJ2-7, the V gene TRBV6-5; D is uncertain. The clonotype comes from a man aged 40-49 years who had been exposed to COVID-19. The CDR3 protein is CASSLDPSDEQYF. CDR3 coding DNA: TGTGCCAGCAGTTTAGATCCCTCGGACGAGCAGTACTTC.